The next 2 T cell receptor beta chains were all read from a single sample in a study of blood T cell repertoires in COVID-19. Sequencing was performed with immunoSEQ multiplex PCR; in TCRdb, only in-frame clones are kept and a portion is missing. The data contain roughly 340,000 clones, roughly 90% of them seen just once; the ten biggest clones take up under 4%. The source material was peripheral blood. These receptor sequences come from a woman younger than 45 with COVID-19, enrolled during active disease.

CDR3 loop: CSVETGSVIGSYEQYV. CDR3 DNA: TGCAGCGTTGAGACCGGTAGCGTAATAGGCTCCTACGAGCAGTACGTC. This chain connects TRBV29-1 to TRBJ2-7; D is perhaps TRBD2 (5 bases). Trimming cost V 3 bases and J 0 bases, with 18 bases left between them. The CDR3 runs to 16 residues. Germline V gives CDR1 SQVTM, CDR2 ANQGSEA.

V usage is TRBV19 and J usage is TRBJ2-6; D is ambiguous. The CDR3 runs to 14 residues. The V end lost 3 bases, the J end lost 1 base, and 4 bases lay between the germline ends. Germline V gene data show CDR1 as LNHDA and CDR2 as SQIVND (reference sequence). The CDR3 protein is CASSIKSGANVLTF. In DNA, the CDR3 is TGTGCCAGTAGTATCAAATCTGGGGCCAACGTCCTGACTTTC.